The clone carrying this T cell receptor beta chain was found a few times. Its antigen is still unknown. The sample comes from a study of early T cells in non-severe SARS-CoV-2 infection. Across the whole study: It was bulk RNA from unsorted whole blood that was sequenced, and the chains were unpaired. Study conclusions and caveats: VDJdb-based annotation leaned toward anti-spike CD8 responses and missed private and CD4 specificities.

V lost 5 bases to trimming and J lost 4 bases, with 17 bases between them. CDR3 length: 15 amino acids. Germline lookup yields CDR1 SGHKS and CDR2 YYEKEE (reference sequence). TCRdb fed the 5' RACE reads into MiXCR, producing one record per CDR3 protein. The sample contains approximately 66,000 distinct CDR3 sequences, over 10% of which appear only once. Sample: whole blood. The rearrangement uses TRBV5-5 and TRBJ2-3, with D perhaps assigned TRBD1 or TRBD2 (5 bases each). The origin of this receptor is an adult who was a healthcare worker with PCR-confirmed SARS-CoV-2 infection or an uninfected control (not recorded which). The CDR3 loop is CASSLQEVEADTQYF. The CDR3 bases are TGTGCCAGCAGTTTACAGGAGGTCGAAGCAGATACGCAGTATTTT.